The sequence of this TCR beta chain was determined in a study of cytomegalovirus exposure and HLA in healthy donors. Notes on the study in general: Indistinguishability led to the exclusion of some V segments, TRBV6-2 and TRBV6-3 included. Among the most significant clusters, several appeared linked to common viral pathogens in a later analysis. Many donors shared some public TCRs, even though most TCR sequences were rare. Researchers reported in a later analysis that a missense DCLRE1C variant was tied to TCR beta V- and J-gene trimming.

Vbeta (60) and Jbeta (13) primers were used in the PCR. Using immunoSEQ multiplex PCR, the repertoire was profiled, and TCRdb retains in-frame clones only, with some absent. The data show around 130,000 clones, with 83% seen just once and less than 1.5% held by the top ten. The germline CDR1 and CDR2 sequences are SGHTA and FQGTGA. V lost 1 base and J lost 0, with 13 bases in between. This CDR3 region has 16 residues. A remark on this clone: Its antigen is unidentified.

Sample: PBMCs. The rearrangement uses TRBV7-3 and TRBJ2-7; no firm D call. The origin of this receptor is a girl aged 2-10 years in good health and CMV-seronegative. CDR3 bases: TGTGCCAGCAGCTTAAGCGGCACTGATAGCTCCTACGAGCAGTACTTC. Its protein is CASSLSGTDSSYEQYF.